This T cell receptor beta chain was sequenced for a study of monozygotic twins with inflammatory bowel disease. Study findings and constraints: Clonotype sharing was lower in IBD patients than healthy twins, most markedly with disease activity.

Using eight separate reactions per sample, the authors generated cDNA. UMIs that included a 6-nucleotide sample barcode were added by template switching, which took place during cDNA synthesis. Using the 5' RACE reads, TCRdb records one entry per CDR3 protein without DNA. The data show 110,000 or so distinct CDR3 sequences, and the top ten clones hold 9.5% to 15%. No sorting of T cells preceded isolation of total RNA from whole blood. CDR3 length equals 13 residues. CDR1 SQVTM and CDR2 ANQGSEA come from the germline V gene. Note on this clonotype: The antigen remains undetermined.

Sequenced: blood. This receptor was obtained from a human donor with ulcerative colitis or Crohn's disease, or a healthy co-twin of an affected twin (not recorded which). The chain recombines TRBV29-1 with TRBJ1-1. CDR3 region: CSAPTALGTEAFF.